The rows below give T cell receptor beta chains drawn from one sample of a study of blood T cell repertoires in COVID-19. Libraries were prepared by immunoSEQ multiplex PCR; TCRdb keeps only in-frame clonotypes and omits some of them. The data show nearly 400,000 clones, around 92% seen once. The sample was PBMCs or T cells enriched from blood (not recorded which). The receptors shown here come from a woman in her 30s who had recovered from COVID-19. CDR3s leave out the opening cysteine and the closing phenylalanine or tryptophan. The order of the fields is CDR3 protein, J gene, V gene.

ASRLTGVEKLF TRBJ1-4 TRBV28
ASRPTSGTTGELF TRBJ2-2 TRBV7-3
ASSYPGTGVETQY TRBJ2-5 TRBV28
ASSLMRLTASSPLH TRBJ1-6 TRBV28
ASSYRNRGDEQY TRBJ2-7 TRBV6-2/TRBV6-3
ASRLQGSTEAF TRBJ1-1 TRBV14
ASSLADVTVPNSPLH TRBJ1-6 TRBV7-9
AWSVQIQETQY TRBJ2-5 TRBV30
ASSGGLADAPAGELF TRBJ2-2 TRBV10-1
ASSYGLAGPYNEQF TRBJ2-1 TRBV6-5
ASSLGVSGSPQF TRBJ2-1 TRBV5-6
ASSQDRGLTWEEKLF TRBJ1-4 TRBV4-2
ASSPPTGVWKTQY TRBJ2-5 TRBV18
ASSFLGTAKLF TRBJ1-4 TRBV12-3/TRBV12-4
ASSNLRSGAGGGRRNTIY TRBJ1-3 TRBV19
ASSLTGTYGYT TRBJ1-2 TRBV5-5
SVEESGSSYNEQF TRBJ2-1 TRBV29-1
ASSMDRALNLNTEAF TRBJ1-1 TRBV10-2
SASPTGDEAF TRBJ1-1 TRBV20-1
ASSQGASGGLYNEQF TRBJ2-1 TRBV4-1
ASSPPGSGRDEQF TRBJ2-1 TRBV18
ASSYDTVIAKNIQY TRBJ2-4 TRBV6-5
AWSVLQNTGELF TRBJ2-2 TRBV30
ASDRERGVLRDTQY TRBJ2-3 TRBV5-5
ASSSKPGQAYEQY TRBJ2-7 TRBV7-9
ASSLIPGGRDEQF TRBJ2-1 TRBV7-2
ASSLGTGQETQY TRBJ2-5 TRBV11-3
ASSIGTTGGDTQY TRBJ2-3 TRBV19
SVLRTKEGLGYGYT TRBJ1-2 TRBV29-1
ASSLTSGGPGTQY TRBJ2-3 TRBV7-3
ASSLGLAGGQGTQY TRBJ2-3 TRBV7-2
ASSPLAGGSYNEQF TRBJ2-1 TRBV11-2
ASSLGLAETQY TRBJ2-5 TRBV18
AWSVKGAGGYT TRBJ1-2 TRBV30